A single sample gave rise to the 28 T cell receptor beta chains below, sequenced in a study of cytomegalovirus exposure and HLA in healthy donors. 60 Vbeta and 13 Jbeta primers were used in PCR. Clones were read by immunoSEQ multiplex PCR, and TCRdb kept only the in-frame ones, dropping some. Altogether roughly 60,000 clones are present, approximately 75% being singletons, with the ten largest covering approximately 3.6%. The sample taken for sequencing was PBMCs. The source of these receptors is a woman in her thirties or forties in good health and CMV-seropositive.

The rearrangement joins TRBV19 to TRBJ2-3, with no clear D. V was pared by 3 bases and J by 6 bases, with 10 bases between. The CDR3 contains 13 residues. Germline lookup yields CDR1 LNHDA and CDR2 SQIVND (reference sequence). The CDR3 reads CASSIAGSDTQYF. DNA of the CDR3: TGTGCCAGTAGTATCGCCGGGTCGGATACGCAGTATTTT. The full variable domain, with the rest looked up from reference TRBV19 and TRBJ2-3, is DGGITQSPKYLFRKEGQNVTLSCEQNLNHDAMYWYRQDPGQGLRLIYYSQIVNDFQKGDIAEGYSVSREKKESFPLTVTSAQKNPTAFYLCASSIAGSDTQYFGPGTRLTVL.

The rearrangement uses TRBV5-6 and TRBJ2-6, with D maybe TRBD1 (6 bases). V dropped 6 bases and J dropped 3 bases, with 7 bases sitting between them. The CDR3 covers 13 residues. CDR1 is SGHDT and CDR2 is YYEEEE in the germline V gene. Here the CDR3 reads CASTGDGANVLTF. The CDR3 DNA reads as TGTGCCAGCACAGGGGATGGGGCCAACGTCCTGACTTTC.

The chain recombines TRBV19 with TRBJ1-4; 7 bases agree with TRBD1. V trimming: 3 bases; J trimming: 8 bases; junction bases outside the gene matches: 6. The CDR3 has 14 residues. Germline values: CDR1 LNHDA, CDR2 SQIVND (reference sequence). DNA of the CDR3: TGTGCCAGTAGTATCCAGGGGGGATACGAAAAACTGTTTTTT. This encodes CASSIQGGYEKLFF.

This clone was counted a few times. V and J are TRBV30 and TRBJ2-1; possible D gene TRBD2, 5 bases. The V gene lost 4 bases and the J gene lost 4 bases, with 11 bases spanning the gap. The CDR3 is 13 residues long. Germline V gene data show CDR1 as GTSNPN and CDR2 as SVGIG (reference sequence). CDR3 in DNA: TGTGCCTGGACCGGACTTAATTACAATGAGCAGTTCTTC. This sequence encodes CAWTGLNYNEQFF.

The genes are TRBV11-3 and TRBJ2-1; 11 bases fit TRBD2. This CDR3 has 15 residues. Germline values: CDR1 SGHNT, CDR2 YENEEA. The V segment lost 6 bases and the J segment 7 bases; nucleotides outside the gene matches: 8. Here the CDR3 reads CASSFGLAGGNEQFF. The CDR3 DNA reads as TGTGCCAGCAGTTTTGGATTAGCGGGGGGGAATGAGCAGTTCTTC.

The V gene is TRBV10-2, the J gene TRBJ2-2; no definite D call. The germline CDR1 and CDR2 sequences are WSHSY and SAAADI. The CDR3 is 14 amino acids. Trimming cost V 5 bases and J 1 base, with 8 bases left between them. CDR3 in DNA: TGCGCCAGCAGTTCGAGTAGGAACACCGGGGAGCTGTTTTTT. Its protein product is CASSSSRNTGELFF.

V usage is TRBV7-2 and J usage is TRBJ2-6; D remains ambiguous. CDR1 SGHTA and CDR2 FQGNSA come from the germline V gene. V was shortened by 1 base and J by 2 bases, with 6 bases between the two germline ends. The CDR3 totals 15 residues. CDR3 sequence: CASSLEQAGANVLTF. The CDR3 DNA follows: TGTGCCAGCAGCTTAGAGCAGGCTGGGGCCAACGTCCTGACTTTC.

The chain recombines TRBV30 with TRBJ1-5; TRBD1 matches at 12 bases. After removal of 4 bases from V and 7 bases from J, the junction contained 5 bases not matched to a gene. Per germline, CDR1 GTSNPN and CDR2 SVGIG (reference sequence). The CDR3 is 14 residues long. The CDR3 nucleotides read TGTGCCTGGACCGGGACAGGGGGCATGCAGCCCCAGCATTTT. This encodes CAWTGTGGMQPQHF.

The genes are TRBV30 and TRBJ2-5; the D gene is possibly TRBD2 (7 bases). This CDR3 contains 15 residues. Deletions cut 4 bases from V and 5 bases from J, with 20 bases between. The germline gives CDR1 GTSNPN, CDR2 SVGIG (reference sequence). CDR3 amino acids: CAWTGGFTFPETQYF. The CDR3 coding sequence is TGTGCCTGGACGGGGGGCTTTACTTTTCCGGAGACCCAGTACTTC. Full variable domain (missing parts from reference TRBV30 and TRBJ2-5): SQTIHQWPATLVQPVGSPLSLECTVEGTSNPNLYWYRQAAGRGLQLLFYSVGIGQISSEVPQNLSASRPQDRQFILSSKKLLLSDSGFYLCAWTGGFTFPETQYFGPGTRLLVL.

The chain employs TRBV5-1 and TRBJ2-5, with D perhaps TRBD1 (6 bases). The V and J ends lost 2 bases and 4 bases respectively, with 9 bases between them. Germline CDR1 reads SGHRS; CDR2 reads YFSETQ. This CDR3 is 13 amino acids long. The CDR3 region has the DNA TGCGCCAGCAGCTTAATGGGGGCAGAGACCCAGTACTTC. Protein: CASSLMGAETQYF. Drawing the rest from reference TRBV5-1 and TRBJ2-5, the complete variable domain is KAGVTQTPRYLIKTRGQQVTLSCSPISGHRSVSWYQQTPGQGLQFLFEYFSETQRNKGNFPGRFSGRQFSNSRSEMNVSTLELGDSALYLCASSLMGAETQYFGPGTRLLVL.

CDR3 region: CASSPLDRAGYTF. The CDR3 bases are TGTGCCAGCTCACCTCTGGACAGGGCTGGCTACACCTTC. The rearrangement joins TRBV18 to TRBJ1-2; TRBD1 matches 8 bases. Trimming removed 3 bases from V and 7 bases from J; junction bases left unmatched: 4. CDR1 and CDR2 (germline): KGHSH, LQKENI. This CDR3 comprises 13 residues.

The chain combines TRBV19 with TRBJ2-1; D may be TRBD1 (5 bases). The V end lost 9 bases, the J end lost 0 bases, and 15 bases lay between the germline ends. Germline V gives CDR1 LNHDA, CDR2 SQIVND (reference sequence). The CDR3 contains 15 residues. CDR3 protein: CASQQDPSSYNEQFF. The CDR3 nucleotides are TGTGCCAGCCAACAGGACCCAAGCTCCTACAATGAGCAGTTCTTC. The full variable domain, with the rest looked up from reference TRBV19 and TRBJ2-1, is DGGITQSPKYLFRKEGQNVTLSCEQNLNHDAMYWYRQDPGQGLRLIYYSQIVNDFQKGDIAEGYSVSREKKESFPLTVTSAQKNPTAFYLCASQQDPSSYNEQFFGPGTRLTVL.

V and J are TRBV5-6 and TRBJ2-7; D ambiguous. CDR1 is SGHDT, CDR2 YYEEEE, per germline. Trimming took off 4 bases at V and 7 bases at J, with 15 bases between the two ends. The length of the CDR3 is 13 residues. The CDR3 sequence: CASSPVGFGEQYF. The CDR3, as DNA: TGTGCCAGCAGCCCCGTCGGGTTCGGGGAGCAGTACTTC.

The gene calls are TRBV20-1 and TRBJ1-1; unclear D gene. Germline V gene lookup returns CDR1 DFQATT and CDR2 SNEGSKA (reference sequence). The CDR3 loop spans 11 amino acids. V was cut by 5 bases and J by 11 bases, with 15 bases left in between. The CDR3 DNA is TGCAGTGCTTCACCTCAGGTTGTGGCTTTCTTT. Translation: CSASPQVVAFF.

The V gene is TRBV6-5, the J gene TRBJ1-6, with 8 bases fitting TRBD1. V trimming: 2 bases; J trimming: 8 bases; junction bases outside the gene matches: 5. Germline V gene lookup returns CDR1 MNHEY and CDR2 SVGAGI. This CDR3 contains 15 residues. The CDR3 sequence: CASSYLGQGYSPLHF. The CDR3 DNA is TGTGCCAGCAGTTACCTAGGACAGGGTTATTCACCCCTCCACTTT.

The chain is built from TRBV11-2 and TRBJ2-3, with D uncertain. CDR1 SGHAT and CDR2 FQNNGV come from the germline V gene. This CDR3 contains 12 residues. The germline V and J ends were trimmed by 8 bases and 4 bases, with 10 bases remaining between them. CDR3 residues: CASAVAADTQYF. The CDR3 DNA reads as TGTGCCAGCGCGGTGGCGGCAGATACGCAGTATTTT.

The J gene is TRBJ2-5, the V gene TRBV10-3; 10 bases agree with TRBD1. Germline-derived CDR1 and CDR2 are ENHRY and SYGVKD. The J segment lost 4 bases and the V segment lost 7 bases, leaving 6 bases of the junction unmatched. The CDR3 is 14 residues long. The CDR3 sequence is CAIKGDRGGETQYF. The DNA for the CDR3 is TGTGCCATCAAAGGGGACAGGGGTGGAGAGACCCAGTACTTC.

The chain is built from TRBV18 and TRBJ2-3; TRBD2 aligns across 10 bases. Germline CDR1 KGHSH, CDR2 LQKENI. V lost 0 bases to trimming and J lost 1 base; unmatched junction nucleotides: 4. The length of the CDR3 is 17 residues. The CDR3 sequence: CASSPPALAGGTDTQYF. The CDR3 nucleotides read TGTGCCAGCTCACCACCCGCCCTAGCGGGGGGCACAGATACGCAGTATTTT.

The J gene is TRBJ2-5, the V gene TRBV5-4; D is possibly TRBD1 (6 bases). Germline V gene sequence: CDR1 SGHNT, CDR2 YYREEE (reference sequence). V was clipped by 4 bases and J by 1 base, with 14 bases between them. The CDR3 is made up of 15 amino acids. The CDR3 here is CASSTQGQPQETQYF. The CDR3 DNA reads TGTGCCAGCAGCACTCAAGGACAGCCCCAAGAGACCCAGTACTTC.

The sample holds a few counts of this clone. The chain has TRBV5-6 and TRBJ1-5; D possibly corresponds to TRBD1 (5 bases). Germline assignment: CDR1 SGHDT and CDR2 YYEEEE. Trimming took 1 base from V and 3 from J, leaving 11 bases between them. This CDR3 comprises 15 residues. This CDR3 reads CASSLRQGHNQPQHF. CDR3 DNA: TGTGCCAGCAGCTTGAGGCAGGGCCACAATCAGCCCCAGCATTTT.

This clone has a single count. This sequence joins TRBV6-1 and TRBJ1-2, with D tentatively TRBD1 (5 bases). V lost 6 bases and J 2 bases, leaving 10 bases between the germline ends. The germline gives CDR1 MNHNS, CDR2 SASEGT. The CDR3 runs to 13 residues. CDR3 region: CASRRQPNYGYTF. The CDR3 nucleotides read TGTGCCAGCAGACGACAGCCCAACTATGGCTACACCTTC.

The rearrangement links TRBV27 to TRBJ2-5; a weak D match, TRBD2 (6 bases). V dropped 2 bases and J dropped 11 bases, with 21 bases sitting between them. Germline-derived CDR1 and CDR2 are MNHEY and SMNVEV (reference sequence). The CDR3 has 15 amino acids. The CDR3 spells CASSLMRGTVREQYF. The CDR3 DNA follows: TGTGCCAGCAGTTTAATGCGCGGGACGGTAAGGGAGCAGTACTTC.

This CDR3 reads CASSYSIPPMSAFF. In DNA, the CDR3 is TGTGCCAGCAGTTACTCGATCCCCCCCATGAGCGCTTTCTTT. This chain uses TRBV6-6 with TRBJ1-1; no reliable D call. The CDR3 is 14 amino acids. Germline V gene lookup returns CDR1 MNHNY and CDR2 SVGAGI (reference sequence). Trimming shortened V by 0 bases and J by 11 bases, and 16 bases separated the two germline ends.

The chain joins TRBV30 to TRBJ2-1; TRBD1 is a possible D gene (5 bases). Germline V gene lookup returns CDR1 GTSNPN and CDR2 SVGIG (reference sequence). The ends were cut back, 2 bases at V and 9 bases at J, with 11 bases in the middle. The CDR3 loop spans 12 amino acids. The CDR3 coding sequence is TGTGCCTGGAGTCGTCAGGGAAGTGAGCAGTTCTTC. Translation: CAWSRQGSEQFF.

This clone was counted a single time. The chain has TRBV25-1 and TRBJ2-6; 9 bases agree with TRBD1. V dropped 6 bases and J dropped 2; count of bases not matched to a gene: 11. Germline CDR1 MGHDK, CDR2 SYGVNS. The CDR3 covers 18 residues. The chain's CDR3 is CASRAPGTGRAGANVLTF. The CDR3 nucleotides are TGTGCCAGCAGGGCCCCCGGGACAGGGAGGGCTGGGGCCAACGTCCTGACTTTC. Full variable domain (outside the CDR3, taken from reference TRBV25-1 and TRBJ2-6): EADIYQTPRYLVIGTGKKITLECSQTMGHDKMYWYQQDPGMELHLIHYSYGVNSTEKGDLSSESTVSRIRTEHFPLTLESARPSHTSQYLCASRAPGTGRAGANVLTFGAGSRLTVL.

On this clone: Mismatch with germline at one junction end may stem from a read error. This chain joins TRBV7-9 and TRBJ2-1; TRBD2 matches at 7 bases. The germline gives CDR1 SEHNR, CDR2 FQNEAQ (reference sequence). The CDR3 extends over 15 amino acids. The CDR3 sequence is CSSSLATSADNEQFF. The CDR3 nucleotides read TGTTCCAGCAGCTTAGCAACTAGCGCTGACAATGAGCAGTTCTTC. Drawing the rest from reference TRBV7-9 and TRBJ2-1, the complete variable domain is DTGVSQNPRHKITKRGQNVTFRCDPISEHNRLYWYRQTLGQGPEFLTYFQNEAQLEKSRLLSDRFSAERPKGSFSTLEIQRTEQGDSAMYLCSSSLATSADNEQFFGPGTRLTVL.

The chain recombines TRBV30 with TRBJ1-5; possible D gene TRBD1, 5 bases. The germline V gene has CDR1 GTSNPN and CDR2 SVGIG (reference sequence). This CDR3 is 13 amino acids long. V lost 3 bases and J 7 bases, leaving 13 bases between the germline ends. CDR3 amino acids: CAWSLGVWQPQHF. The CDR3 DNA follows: TGTGCCTGGAGCCTAGGGGTCTGGCAGCCCCAGCATTTT.

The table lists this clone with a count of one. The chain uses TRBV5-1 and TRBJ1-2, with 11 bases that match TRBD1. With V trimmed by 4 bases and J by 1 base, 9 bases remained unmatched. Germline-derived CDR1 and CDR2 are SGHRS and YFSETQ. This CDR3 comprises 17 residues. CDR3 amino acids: CASSLGQGAIFNYGYTF. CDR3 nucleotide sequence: TGCGCCAGCAGCCTCGGACAGGGGGCTATATTTAACTATGGCTACACCTTC.